The 28 T cell receptor beta chains below come from one sample, sequenced in a study of cytomegalovirus exposure and HLA in healthy donors. PCR used 60 Vbeta primers and 13 Jbeta primers. Sequenced by immunoSEQ multiplex PCR; TCRdb stores in-frame clones only, minus some. The table lists about 96,000 clones, under 80% of them singletons. Sequenced input: PBMCs. Receptors were obtained from a man aged 50 to 59 in good health and CMV-seropositive.

This clone is a singleton in its sample. The V call is TRBV5-1, the J call TRBJ1-1, with 7 bases that match TRBD1. CDR1 and CDR2 from the germline V gene are SGHRS and YFSETQ. After removal of 7 bases from V and 5 bases from J, the junction contained 8 bases not matched to a gene. The CDR3 sequence is 13 residues long. The CDR3 coding sequence is TGCGCCAGCCGCGGTCCAGGGGGGACTGAAGCTTTCTTT. It codes for CASRGPGGTEAFF.

The genes are TRBV5-5 and TRBJ2-5; weak D call: TRBD2 (7 bases). The V end was cut by 7 bases, the J end by 4 bases, with 14 bases between. The CDR3 contains 13 residues. Per germline, CDR1 SGHKS and CDR2 YYEKEE (reference sequence). The CDR3 DNA sequence: TGTGCCAGCTCGAGGGGGGGTGGAGAGACCCAGTACTTC. Its protein is CASSRGGGETQYF. Filled out from reference TRBV5-5 and TRBJ2-5, the complete variable domain reads DAGVTQSPTHLIKTRGQQVTLRCSPISGHKSVSWYQQVLGQGPQFIFQYYEKEERGRGNFPDRFSARQFPNYSSELNVNALLLGDSALYLCASSRGGGETQYFGPGTRLLVL.

This clone is a singleton in its sample. The chain employs TRBV27 and TRBJ1-6; 10 nucleotides agree with TRBD1. CDR3 size: 15 residues. V shed 2 bases, J shed 7 bases, and the junction held 2 bases outside the gene matches. The germline CDR1 and CDR2 sequences are MNHEY and SMNVEV (reference sequence). CDR3 in DNA: TGTGCCAGCAGTTTAGGGGGACAGGGGAATTCACCCCTCCACTTT. Translating it yields CASSLGGQGNSPLHF.

The V call is TRBV4-3, the J call TRBJ1-2; a weak D match, TRBD1 (6 bases). With 1 base removed from V and 4 bases from J, the gap between germline ends came to 13 bases. Germline V lookup: CDR1 LGHNA, CDR2 YSLEER. The CDR3 length is 15 residues. CDR3 nucleotides: TGCGCCAGCAGCCAAGGTGTACAGGGATCCTATGGCTACACCTTC. Protein product: CASSQGVQGSYGYTF.

The rearrangement joins TRBV7-2 to TRBJ2-7, with a weak D call TRBD2 (6 bases). CDR3 length equals 15 residues. Germline V lookup: CDR1 SGHTA, CDR2 FQGNSA. V dropped 5 bases and J dropped 0 bases, with 14 bases sitting between them. The CDR3 DNA reads TGTGCCAGCAGCGCGGGACTCTTCAGCTCCTACGAGCAGTACTTC. Its protein product is CASSAGLFSSYEQYF.

This chain joins TRBV30 and TRBJ1-6, with TRBD1 matching 8 bases. From germline, CDR1 is GTSNPN and CDR2 SVGIG (reference sequence). CDR3 length: 15 amino acids. The V gene end was trimmed by 2 bases and the J gene end by 4 bases; junction bases not matched to a gene: 4. This CDR3 reads CAWSSTGVYNSPLHF. CDR3 DNA: TGTGCCTGGAGTTCGACAGGGGTGTATAATTCACCCCTCCACTTT.

The CDR3 DNA sequence: TGCAGCGTTGGATTGCTTACATTTGAAGCTTTCTTT. This sequence encodes CSVGLLTFEAFF. The chain employs TRBV29-1 and TRBJ1-1; D gene uncertain. The V gene's germline CDR1 is SQVTM and CDR2 ANQGSEA. The V end lost 4 bases, the J end lost 7 bases, and 13 bases lay between the germline ends. The length of the CDR3 is 12 residues.

This chain uses TRBV7-9 with TRBJ2-1, with TRBD1 as a possible D gene (6 bases). The V gene lost 1 base and the J gene lost 4 bases, with 23 bases spanning the gap. Germline V gives CDR1 SEHNR, CDR2 FQNEAQ (reference sequence). CDR3 length equals 19 residues. CDR3: CASSLVPGAQPSRYNEQFF. The CDR3 DNA reads TGTGCCAGCAGCTTAGTCCCAGGGGCGCAGCCTTCGCGGTACAATGAGCAGTTCTTC.

The V and J genes are TRBV19 and TRBJ1-5; 9 nucleotides line up with TRBD1. The V gene end was trimmed by 4 bases and the J gene end by 1 base; junction bases not matched to a gene: 2. Germline CDR1 and CDR2: LNHDA and SQIVND (reference sequence). This CDR3 spans 15 amino acids. CDR3 bases: TGTGCCAGTAGTAGGACAGGGGAGAGCAATCAGCCCCAGCATTTT. This gives the protein CASSRTGESNQPQHF.

CDR3 amino acids: CASRGQGPQPQHF. CDR3 DNA: TGTGCCAGCCGGGGACAGGGCCCTCAGCCCCAGCATTTT. The chain recombines TRBV27 with TRBJ1-5; 9 bases fit TRBD1. Germline V gene data show CDR1 as MNHEY and CDR2 as SMNVEV (reference sequence). Trimming took 8 bases from V and 6 from J; bases not matched to a gene: 5. The CDR3 is made up of 13 amino acids.

As concerns this clone: Sequence at one end of the junction differs from germline and may be a read error. V and J are TRBV2 and TRBJ2-7; the match to TRBD2 covers 9 bases. There are 15 residues in the CDR3. Germline-derived CDR1 and CDR2 are SNHLY and FYNNEI. CDR3 sequence (DNA): TGTGCCAGCAGCGAAGAGCGGGGGGCGTACTACGAGCAGTACTTC. Translating it yields CASSEERGAYYEQYF.

The chain recombines TRBV5-1 with TRBJ2-1, with 12 bases matching TRBD1. This CDR3 has 15 amino acids. With V trimmed by 1 base and J by 6 bases, 2 bases remained unmatched. Germline assignment: CDR1 SGHRS and CDR2 YFSETQ. The CDR3 DNA sequence: TGCGCCAGCAGCTTGTCGGGACAGGGGGCCAATGAGCAGTTCTTC. Amino acids: CASSLSGQGANEQFF.

With regard to this clone: Other DNA sequences in this specimen translate into the identical CDR3. The rearrangement links TRBV7-9 to TRBJ1-2; D ambiguous. The CDR3 extends over 11 amino acids. CDR1 is SEHNR, CDR2 FQNEAQ, per germline (reference sequence). The V and J ends lost 3 bases and 8 bases respectively, with 7 bases between them. The CDR3 nucleotides are TGTGCCAGCAGCTTGGCGGGCGGCTACACCTTC. It specifies CASSLAGGYTF.

In its sample, this clone was seen a few times. This chain links TRBV6-1 with TRBJ1-2, with 11 bases matching TRBD1. Trimming at V came to 7 bases and at J to 6 bases, leaving 10 bases not matched to a gene. The CDR3 is 15 amino acids. The V gene's germline CDR1 is MNHNS and CDR2 SASEGT. CDR3 sequence: CASTGQGAVIDGYTF. The CDR3 DNA is TGTGCCAGCACAGGACAGGGGGCGGTAATCGATGGCTACACCTTC.

The rearrangement uses TRBV5-1 and TRBJ2-1; maybe TRBD1 (6 bases). Germline loops: CDR1 SGHRS, CDR2 YFSETQ. V was clipped by 9 bases and J by 0 bases, with 19 bases between them. This CDR3 comprises 16 residues. CDR3: CATRNQQGSSYNEQFF. The CDR3 bases are TGCGCCACCCGGAACCAACAGGGTAGCTCCTACAATGAGCAGTTCTTC.

This clone was observed a handful of times. The genes are TRBV9 and TRBJ2-7; TRBD1 aligns across 8 bases. CDR3 length: 14 amino acids. J was trimmed by 8 bases and V by 4 bases; bases with no gene match: 11. From germline, CDR1 is SGDLS and CDR2 YYNGEE. The CDR3 is CASSPSGQGLQQYF. The CDR3 DNA reads TGTGCCAGCAGCCCGTCCGGACAGGGTTTACAGCAGTACTTC.

The J gene is TRBJ1-4, the V gene TRBV6-5; unclear D gene. The CDR3 extends over 14 amino acids. From germline, CDR1 is MNHEY and CDR2 SVGAGI. The V and J ends lost 6 bases and 7 bases respectively, with 15 bases between them. The CDR3 reads CASRYANGGEKLFF. The DNA for the CDR3 is TGTGCCAGCAGGTACGCAAACGGCGGTGAAAAACTGTTTTTT.

The chain joins TRBV6-4 to TRBJ1-1; no firm D call. The V gene's germline CDR1 is MRHNA and CDR2 SNTAGT. The CDR3 length is 14 residues. V was cut by 3 bases and J by 6 bases, with 14 bases left in between. CDR3 DNA sequence: TGTGCCAGCAGTGAGAGGGTCGGGGAACCTGAAGCTTTCTTT. Its protein product is CASSERVGEPEAFF.

The chain links TRBV4-3 to TRBJ2-1; D may be TRBD1 (5 bases). Germline CDR1 reads LGHNA; CDR2 reads YSLEER. The CDR3 length is 17 residues. The V gene lost 2 bases and the J gene lost 4 bases, with 18 bases spanning the gap. CDR3 in DNA: TGCGCCAGCAGCCAAACAGGAACAGGACGGATTTACAATGAGCAGTTCTTC. Amino acid sequence: CASSQTGTGRIYNEQFF.

This clone has only a few counts. The chain links TRBV4-3 to TRBJ1-2; D is unclear. The CDR3 contains 14 residues. Trimming left V 0 bases short and J 5 bases short, with 10 bases between. Germline V CDR1 and CDR2: LGHNA, YSLEER. The CDR3 sequence: CASSQDRSGYGYTF. The CDR3, as DNA: TGCGCCAGCAGCCAAGACAGGTCTGGGTATGGCTACACCTTC.

The V and J genes are TRBV5-1 and TRBJ2-7; D is uncertain. V was cut by 1 base and J by 4 bases, with 12 bases left in between. The length of the CDR3 is 14 residues. Germline CDR1 SGHRS, CDR2 YFSETQ. As DNA, the CDR3 is TGCGCCAGCAGCTTGAATACTGTCAAATACGAGCAGTACTTC. Protein product: CASSLNTVKYEQYF.

This clone was seen only once. V usage is TRBV30 and J usage is TRBJ2-3; 11 nucleotides line up with TRBD2. The CDR3 contains 14 residues. From germline, CDR1 is GTSNPN and CDR2 SVGIG (reference sequence). V shed 3 bases and J 7 bases; nucleotides not matched to a gene: 6. CDR3 sequence: CAWSLSGGANTQYF. For the CDR3, the DNA is TGTGCCTGGAGCCTTAGCGGGGGGGCTAATACGCAGTATTTT.

The chain links TRBV7-9 to TRBJ1-2, with D possibly being TRBD1 (6 bases). The V gene's germline CDR1 is SEHNR and CDR2 FQNEAQ (reference sequence). V was shortened by 2 bases and J by 6 bases, with 13 bases between the two germline ends. CDR3 size: 14 residues. CDR3 DNA: TGTGCCAGCAGCTTAAGCCAGGGGAGTAATGGCTACACCTTC. Its protein is CASSLSQGSNGYTF. The whole variable domain, remainder taken from reference TRBV7-9 and TRBJ1-2, is DTGVSQNPRHKITKRGQNVTFRCDPISEHNRLYWYRQTLGQGPEFLTYFQNEAQLEKSRLLSDRFSAERPKGSFSTLEIQRTEQGDSAMYLCASSLSQGSNGYTFGSGTRLTVV.

V gene TRBV19 combines with J gene TRBJ2-7; D is possibly TRBD2 (6 bases). This CDR3 has 14 amino acids. CDR1 is LNHDA, CDR2 SQIVND, per germline (reference sequence). The V gene lost 6 bases and the J gene lost 1 base, with 13 bases spanning the gap. The CDR3 loop reads CASSPGRGSYEQYF. The CDR3 DNA is TGTGCCAGTAGCCCGGGACGGGGGTCCTACGAGCAGTACTTC.

The rearrangement uses TRBV6-5 and TRBJ1-2; 10 nucleotides match TRBD1. After removal of 2 bases from V and 10 bases from J, the junction contained 10 bases not matched to a gene. Germline V gene sequence: CDR1 MNHEY, CDR2 SVGAGI. The CDR3 runs to 15 residues. DNA for the CDR3: TGTGCCAGCAGTTACCGACAGGGGGCGAGGACGGACTACACCTTC. This translates into CASSYRQGARTDYTF.

The J gene is TRBJ2-3, the V gene TRBV2; D may be TRBD2 (5 bases). V gave up 3 bases and J gave up 0 bases, with 13 bases separating them. This CDR3 is built from 16 residues. The germline V gene has CDR1 SNHLY and CDR2 FYNNEI. The CDR3 here is CASSEARVPSTDTQYF. The DNA of the CDR3 is TGTGCCAGCAGTGAGGCGAGGGTCCCGAGCACAGATACGCAGTATTTT.

This rearrangement joins TRBV6-5 to TRBJ2-1; D remains unclear. V was trimmed by 2 bases and J by 3 bases, leaving 5 bases between them. CDR1 and CDR2 from the germline V gene are MNHEY and SVGAGI. This CDR3 region has 13 residues. The CDR3, as DNA: TGTGCCAGCAGTTACGGCCACTACAATGAGCAGTTCTTC. Protein: CASSYGHYNEQFF.

The genes are TRBV5-1 and TRBJ1-2, with 7 positions matching TRBD1. The CDR3 consists of 14 residues. J lost 0 bases, V lost 4 bases, and 3 bases had no gene match. In germline, CDR1 is SGHRS, CDR2 YFSETQ. The CDR3 spells CASSRTGANYGYTF. The CDR3 nucleotides read TGCGCCAGCAGCAGGACAGGCGCTAACTATGGCTACACCTTC.